The subject of this entry is one T cell receptor (beta chain). The CDR3 runs 15 residues. Trimming left V 2 bases short and J 5 bases short, with 16 bases between. Per the germline V gene, CDR1 is MGHRA and CDR2 is YSYEKL. It was from resections taken during corrective heart surgery that the thymus tissue came. The record originates from a study of human thymus T cells. The repertoire was sequenced with immunoSEQ multiplex PCR; TCRdb's copy has only in-frame clones and lacks some. The table has about 78,000 clones, approximately 97% seen once; the top ten hold just over 0.03%. The sequence derives from a boy younger than two with a congenital heart defect but otherwise immunologically healthy. What was sequenced was thymus tissue. This chain joins TRBV4-1 and TRBJ2-7; a weak D match, TRBD2 (6 bases). The DNA of the CDR3 is TGCGCCAGCAGCCAAAGAATACCGCCGGGAGACGAGCAGTACTTC. Encoded protein: CASSQRIPPGDEQYF.